These 19 T cell receptor beta chains were sequenced from one sample in a study of cytomegalovirus exposure and HLA in healthy donors (dated by TCRdb to 2016 to 2017). The library was produced with the immunoSEQ multiplex PCR assay. Sourced from immuneACCESS, this table was stored by TCRdb with only in-frame sequences that have V and J called. A share of the clones is absent; for the studies checked, an unresolved V gene accounts for under half, and the remainder has no known explanation. The sample data list 80,000 to 95,000 clones, and approximately 96% of these were observed just once. The ten largest clones represent about 1.3% of the sample. Sequenced sample: PBMCs. The receptor set was obtained from a woman aged 18-35 years in good health and CMV-seronegative.

CDR3 amino acids: CASSLGTGNGYTF. CDR3 nucleotides: TGTGCCAGCAGCCTAGGGACAGGGAATGGCTACACCTTC. The chain employs TRBV7-9 and TRBJ1-2; 9 bases are shared with TRBD1. V lost 5 bases, J lost 6 bases, and 4 bases stayed unmatched. Germline V CDR1 and CDR2: SEHNR, FQNEAQ (reference sequence). The length of the CDR3 is 13 residues.

The chain joins TRBV5-1 to TRBJ1-2; 7 bases agree with TRBD1. The CDR3 has 14 residues. CDR1 and CDR2 from the germline V gene are SGHRS and YFSETQ. V shed 1 base and J 4 bases; nucleotides not matched to a gene: 4. Here the CDR3 reads CASSLHQGGYGYTF. CDR3 DNA: TGCGCCAGCAGCTTGCATCAGGGGGGCTATGGCTACACCTTC.

The sample holds one count of this clone. The chain is built from TRBV21-1 and TRBJ2-1; TRBD1, the table's D call, was not compared with the DNA. TRBV21-1 is shown as a pseudogene. This CDR3 is 16 amino acids long. As DNA, the CDR3 is TGTGCCAGCAGCAATAAGAAGGGGCGAGGATGCAATGAGCAGTTCTTC. This sequence encodes CASSNKKGRGCNEQFF.

In nucleotides, the CDR3 is TGTGCCAGCAGTTTTTCCGGGACAGAACTAGCCAAAAACATTCAGTACTTC. Residues: CASSFSGTELAKNIQYF. The chain combines TRBV28 with TRBJ2-4, with TRBD1 matching over 7 bases. Germline V CDR1 and CDR2: MDHEN, SYDVKM. Trimming took 3 bases from V and 0 from J; bases not matched to a gene: 8. The CDR3 has 17 amino acids.

The rearrangement joins TRBV10-3 to TRBJ1-2, with 8 bases identical to TRBD1. V shed 6 bases and J 6 bases; nucleotides not matched to a gene: 9. Germline V lookup: CDR1 ENHRY, CDR2 SYGVKD. This CDR3 contains 14 residues. CDR3 loop: CAIRNTGTGDGYTF. The CDR3 coding sequence is TGTGCCATCAGGAACACCGGGACAGGAGATGGCTACACCTTC.

This clone was recorded only once. The junction does not match germline at one end; this may be a read error. The chain carries TRBV19 and TRBJ2-1, with TRBD1 matching over 7 bases. The CDR3 extends over 15 amino acids. CDR1 and CDR2 from the germline V gene are LNHDA and SQIVND (reference sequence). CDR3 residues: CASKAPGQLAHPKVF. In nucleotides, the CDR3 is TGTGCCAGTAAGGCCCCGGGACAGCTCGCACACCCCAAGGTCTTC.

This chain connects TRBV15 to TRBJ2-3; TRBD1 agrees at 8 bases. V dropped 11 bases and J dropped 8; count of bases not matched to a gene: 15. The length of the CDR3 is 14 residues. CDR1 is LNHNV and CDR2 is YYDKDF in the germline V gene (reference sequence). The CDR3 loop reads CAVETRGTGRTQYF. Written as DNA, the CDR3 is TGTGCCGTGGAAACTAGGGGGACAGGTCGTACGCAGTATTTT.

The chain carries TRBV30 and TRBJ2-5, with 8 bases matching TRBD1. V gave up 0 bases and J gave up 6 bases; unmatched junction bases: 6. Germline V gives CDR1 GTSNPN, CDR2 SVGIG (reference sequence). The CDR3 extends over 14 amino acids. Here the CDR3 reads CAWSVGQGAKTQYF. In DNA form, the CDR3 reads TGTGCCTGGAGTGTTGGGCAGGGGGCAAAGACCCAGTACTTC.

The chain couples TRBV7-9 to TRBJ1-1; D gene uncertain. The germline V gene has CDR1 SEHNR and CDR2 FQNEAQ (reference sequence). Trimming left V 5 bases short and J 4 bases short, with 26 bases between. The CDR3 covers 18 residues. CDR3 sequence: CASSPPQRGSPWSTEAFF. The DNA of the CDR3 is TGTGCCAGCAGCCCTCCACAGCGGGGAAGCCCTTGGAGCACTGAAGCTTTCTTT. The complete variable domain, with remaining parts taken from reference TRBV7-9 and TRBJ1-1, reads DTGVSQNPRHKITKRGQNVTFRCDPISEHNRLYWYRQTLGQGPEFLTYFQNEAQLEKSRLLSDRFSAERPKGSFSTLEIQRTEQGDSAMYLCASSPPQRGSPWSTEAFFGQGTRLTVV.

Only one count was recorded for this clone. One end of the junction varies from germline; a read error may be responsible. The chain couples TRBV18 to TRBJ2-2; D possibly corresponds to TRBD1 (6 bases). The CDR3 is 15 residues long. Looked up from germline, CDR1 is KGHSH and CDR2 is LQKENI. The CDR3 sequence: CASSSPQGSTGELFF. The CDR3 DNA is TGTGCCAGCTCATCACCGCAGGGGAGCACCGGGGAGCTGTTTTTT.

The chain combines TRBV5-1 with TRBJ1-1; TRBD1 agrees at 9 bases. The ends lost 1 base at V and 0 bases at J; junction bases unmatched: 1. This CDR3 is built from 15 residues. The germline V gene encodes CDR1 SGHRS and CDR2 YFSETQ. CDR3 DNA: TGCGCCAGCAGCTTGACAGGGGGCTTGAACACTGAAGCTTTCTTT. Encoded protein: CASSLTGGLNTEAFF. The entire variable domain, with the rest obtained from reference TRBV5-1 and TRBJ1-1, is as follows: KAGVTQTPRYLIKTRGQQVTLSCSPISGHRSVSWYQQTPGQGLQFLFEYFSETQRNKGNFPGRFSGRQFSNSRSEMNVSTLELGDSALYLCASSLTGGLNTEAFFGQGTRLTVV.

This clone has just one count. The chain joins TRBV27 to TRBJ1-2; TRBD1 agrees at 7 bases. The CDR3 is made up of 16 amino acids. CDR1 is MNHEY and CDR2 is SMNVEV in the germline V gene (reference sequence). The V gene end was trimmed by 5 bases and the J gene end by 3 bases; junction bases not matched to a gene: 12. The CDR3 region is CASSPDRVRPHYGYTF. As DNA, the CDR3 is TGTGCCAGCAGTCCCGACAGGGTTCGCCCGCACTATGGCTACACCTTC.

The chain is built from TRBV6-1 and TRBJ2-3; D gene uncertain. Deletions cut 7 bases from V and 3 bases from J, with 5 bases between. Germline V lookup: CDR1 MNHNS, CDR2 SASEGT. There are 11 residues in the CDR3. The CDR3 is CASTQTDTQYF. The CDR3 region has the DNA TGTGCCAGCACCCAAACAGATACGCAGTATTTT.

Only one count was recorded for this clone. The genes are TRBV6-6 and TRBJ1-2; no reliable D call. V lost 2 bases and J lost 3, with 16 bases in between. CDR3 length: 16 amino acids. CDR1 MNHNY and CDR2 SVGAGI come from the germline V gene (reference sequence). CDR3 in DNA: TGTGCCAGCAGTTACACGCAGAGGAAAGAAGACTATGGCTACACCTTC. Amino acid sequence: CASSYTQRKEDYGYTF.

In its sample, this clone was seen a few times. The chain recombines TRBV15 with TRBJ2-7; 7 bases are shared with TRBD2. CDR1 and CDR2 (germline): LNHNV, YYDKDF (reference sequence). Unmatched junction bases numbered 19, after V lost 5 bases and J lost 3 bases. The length of the CDR3 is 18 residues. CDR3 sequence: CATSPDKGRGSFSYEQYF. CDR3 in DNA: TGTGCCACCAGCCCAGACAAGGGGCGCGGGAGCTTTAGCTACGAGCAGTACTTC.

V gene TRBV27 combines with J gene TRBJ2-3, with D perhaps TRBD2 (5 bases). Germline V gene data show CDR1 as MNHEY and CDR2 as SMNVEV (reference sequence). The CDR3 consists of 13 residues. Trimming stripped 4 bases from V and 10 bases from J, with 15 bases between. CDR3 sequence reads: CASSYGLQEPQYF. The CDR3 DNA is TGTGCCAGCAGTTATGGACTCCAGGAGCCGCAGTATTTT.

This chain joins TRBV28 and TRBJ1-1; the D gene is possibly TRBD1 (6 bases). Germline values: CDR1 MDHEN, CDR2 SYDVKM. This CDR3 has 15 amino acids. V dropped 6 bases and J dropped 1 base, with 15 bases sitting between them. The CDR3 protein is CASRGGDTRNTEAFF. Written as DNA, the CDR3 is TGTGCCAGCAGGGGGGGGGACACAAGGAACACTGAAGCTTTCTTT.

J is TRBJ1-5 and V is TRBV25-1; weak D call: TRBD1 (6 bases). CDR1 and CDR2 (germline): MGHDK, SYGVNS. With 2 bases removed from V and 5 bases from J, the gap between germline ends came to 16 bases. The CDR3 is made up of 16 amino acids. DNA of the CDR3: TGTGCCAGCAGTGAAGGTAGGACAGCCCTGGATCAGCCCCAGCATTTT. It encodes CASSEGRTALDQPQHF.

The J gene is TRBJ2-7, the V gene TRBV27; TRBD2 agrees at 11 bases. Germline V lookup: CDR1 MNHEY, CDR2 SMNVEV (reference sequence). V lost 7 bases, J lost 2 bases, and 16 bases stayed unmatched. The CDR3 covers 18 residues. CDR3 amino acids: CASIVRLGSLAGAYEQYF. CDR3 coding DNA: TGTGCCAGCATCGTTAGGTTGGGATCACTAGCGGGGGCCTACGAGCAGTACTTC.